The 9 T cell receptor beta chains presented below share a single source sample, sequenced in a study of T cell changes during pregnancy in multiple sclerosis. Sequencing was performed with immunoSEQ multiplex PCR; in TCRdb, only in-frame clones are kept and a portion is missing. The sample has 25,000 to 30,000 clones, 80% to 90% seen once. Sequencing used CD4+ T cells from peripheral blood mononuclear cells, obtained in the second trimester of pregnancy. These receptors all stem from a female donor with multiple sclerosis, enrolled in a pregnancy study.

The chain is built from TRBV18 and TRBJ2-7; 7 nucleotides match TRBD1. J lost 6 bases, V lost 3 bases, and 11 bases had no gene match. CDR3 length: 15 residues. Per the germline V gene, CDR1 is KGHSH and CDR2 is LQKENI. CDR3 in DNA: TGTGCCAGCTCACCGACCCACAGGGGCCAAAGCGAGCAGTACTTC. Translated, it gives CASSPTHRGQSEQYF.

The rearrangement uses TRBV18 and TRBJ1-1; 8 nucleotides match TRBD1. The CDR3 length is 14 residues. Germline V gene sequence: CDR1 KGHSH, CDR2 LQKENI. V shed 7 bases and J 3 bases; nucleotides not matched to a gene: 7. For the CDR3, the DNA is TGTGCCAGCTTTAGGACAGGGACTTACACTGAAGCTTTCTTT. This translates into CASFRTGTYTEAFF.

The chain employs TRBV11-3 and TRBJ2-1; 7 nucleotides agree with TRBD1. V gave up 1 base and J gave up 0 bases; unmatched junction bases: 3. This CDR3 contains 16 residues. CDR1 is SGHNT, CDR2 YENEEA, per germline. The chain's CDR3 is CASSLAPGGSYNEQFF. CDR3 DNA: TGTGCCAGCAGCTTAGCCCCAGGGGGCTCCTACAATGAGCAGTTCTTC.

The chain has TRBV4-1 and TRBJ1-6, with D perhaps matching TRBD1 (5 bases). This CDR3 comprises 15 residues. Trimming cost V 8 bases and J 6 bases, with 17 bases left between them. Per germline, CDR1 MGHRA and CDR2 YSYEKL. In DNA, the CDR3 is TGCGCCAGCGGGGCGGCGGGAGGGATTAATTCACCCCTCCACTTT. Protein product: CASGAAGGINSPLHF.

V is TRBV10-3 and J is TRBJ2-2, with 7 bases aligning to TRBD1. Germline CDR1 and CDR2: ENHRY and SYGVKD. There are 13 residues in the CDR3. Trimming at V came to 7 bases and at J to 3 bases, leaving 2 bases not matched to a gene. This chain's CDR3 is CAIMGQYTGELFF. Written as DNA, the CDR3 is TGTGCCATCATGGGACAGTACACCGGGGAGCTGTTTTTT.

This chain uses TRBV18 with TRBJ1-3; TRBD1 is a possible D gene (6 bases). The CDR3 length is 21 residues. Looked up from germline, CDR1 is KGHSH and CDR2 is LQKENI. V was pared by 4 bases and J by 0 bases, with 28 bases between. The CDR3 coding sequence is TGTGCCAGCTCACTAACAGGGCGGCAGGGGCCCGCCTTACCCTCTGGAAACACCATATATTTT. Residues: CASSLTGRQGPALPSGNTIYF.

The rearrangement uses TRBV7-9 and TRBJ2-7; maybe TRBD2 (6 bases). Germline lookup yields CDR1 SEHNR and CDR2 FQNEAQ (reference sequence). The CDR3 spans 12 residues. Deletions cut 3 bases from V and 8 bases from J, with 11 bases between. The CDR3 loop is CASSLGRGKQYF. DNA of the CDR3: TGTGCCAGCAGCTTGGGCCGGGGGAAGCAGTACTTC.

This clone was seen more than once but under ten times. The rearrangement links TRBV20-1 to TRBJ2-2; D is ambiguous. Trimming removed 6 bases at V and 4 bases at J, with 6 bases between. The CDR3 contains 11 residues. Germline CDR1 is DFQATT and CDR2 is SNEGSKA (reference sequence). CDR3 in amino acids: CSASFTGELFF. Here the CDR3 DNA reads TGCAGTGCATCATTCACCGGGGAGCTGTTTTTT.

The rearrangement links TRBV11-2 to TRBJ2-4; maybe TRBD1 (5 bases). Germline assignment: CDR1 SGHAT and CDR2 FQNNGV. Trimming pared 4 bases from V and 1 base from J, leaving 8 bases between. There are 14 residues in the CDR3. CDR3 region: CASSSNRAKNIQYF. As DNA, the CDR3 is TGTGCCAGCAGCTCGAACAGGGCCAAAAACATTCAGTACTTC. Full variable domain (rest looked up from reference TRBV11-2 and TRBJ2-4): EAGVAQSPRYKIIEKRQSVAFWCNPISGHATLYWYQQILGQGPKLLIQFQNNGVVDDSQLPKDRFSAERLKGVDSTLKIQPAKLEDSAVYLCASSSNRAKNIQYFGAGTRLSVL.